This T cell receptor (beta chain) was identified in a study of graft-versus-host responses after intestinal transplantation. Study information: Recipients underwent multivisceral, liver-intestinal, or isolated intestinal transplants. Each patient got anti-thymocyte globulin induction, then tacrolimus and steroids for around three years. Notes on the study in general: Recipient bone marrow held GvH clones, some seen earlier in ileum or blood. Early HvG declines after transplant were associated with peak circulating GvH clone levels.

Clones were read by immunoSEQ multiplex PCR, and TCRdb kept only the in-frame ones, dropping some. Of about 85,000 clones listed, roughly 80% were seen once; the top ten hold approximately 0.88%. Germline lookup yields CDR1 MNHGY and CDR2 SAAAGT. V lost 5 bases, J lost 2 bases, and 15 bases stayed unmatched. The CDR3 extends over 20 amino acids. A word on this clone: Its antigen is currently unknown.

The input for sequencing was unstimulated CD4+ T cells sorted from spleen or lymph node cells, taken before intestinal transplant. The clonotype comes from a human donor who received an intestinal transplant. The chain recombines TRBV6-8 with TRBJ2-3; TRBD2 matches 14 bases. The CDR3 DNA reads TGTGCCAGCAGTGACTTCGGGGGACTAGCGGGAGAACTAAACACAGATACGCAGTATTTT. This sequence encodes CASSDFGGLAGELNTDTQYF.